The T cell receptor (beta chain) under discussion was sequenced for a study of blood T cell repertoires in COVID-19. As for the study in general: Italy, Spain and the United States were the sources of the convalescent and acute COVID-19 samples.

Original data processing: Using reference gene primer amplification, nucleated cell counts were estimated. Clones were read by immunoSEQ multiplex PCR, and TCRdb kept only the in-frame ones, dropping some. V and J calls and clone size follow that table, whereas D and trimming were derived from the DNA. Of 400,000 or so clones in the sample, around 91% were seen once. Patients at the Seattle site were enrolled during active infection and followed longitudinally. The sequence was collected from a woman aged 40-49 years with COVID-19, enrolled during active disease. Sequenced sample: peripheral blood.

The CDR3 DNA sequence: TGTGCCAGCAGCCAGAGACTGACAGGGGGCAACAATCAGCCCCAGCATTTT. Translating it yields CASSQRLTGGNNQPQHF. This chain uses TRBV7-2 with TRBJ1-5, with TRBD1 matching 10 bases. Germline V gene lookup returns CDR1 SGHTA and CDR2 FQGNSA. This CDR3 spans 17 amino acids. J lost 3 bases, V lost 5 bases, and 10 bases had no gene match.